This TCR beta chain stems from a study of response to subunit inactivated influenza vaccine. As for this clonotype: Its specificity is unknown.

TCRdb re-analysed the RT-PCR reads in MiXCR, keeping a single row per CDR3 protein. In the table there are 500,000 or so distinct CDR3 sequences, more than 15% of which are singletons. Germline V gene data show CDR1 as DFQATT and CDR2 as SNEGSKA (reference sequence). V shed 0 bases, J shed 4 bases, and the junction held 6 bases outside the gene matches. The CDR3 length is 15 residues. Study results and limitations: The authors suggested that every seasonal influenza vaccination recruits few new T cells.

The chain couples TRBV20-1 to TRBJ2-7, with 10 bases aligning to TRBD2. The material was CD4+ T cells sorted from PBMCs, obtained 23 to 25 months after vaccination. The sequence came from a man aged 45 to 75 who received an inactivated influenza vaccine. The CDR3 here is CSARDPASGGYEQYF. The CDR3 DNA follows: TGCAGTGCTAGAGACCCCGCTAGCGGGGGTTACGAGCAGTACTTC.